This T cell receptor beta chain was recovered during a study of blood T cells in healthy people across ages. About the research overall: Template switching picked up about one barcoded beta molecule for each two T cells. Study-wide points: Long-lived donors carried more naive CD4+ cells and greater diversity than aged donors.

CDR3 size: 16 residues. Germline-derived CDR1 and CDR2 are MNHNS and SASEGT. The V end lost 4 bases, the J end lost 2 bases, and 17 bases lay between the germline ends. PCR was performed a second time for roughly 7 to 12 cycles using a sample-barcoded 5' primer and a J-beta primer mix. TCRdb redid the calling of the 5' RACE reads with MiXCR, one entry per CDR3 protein. The sample has some 800,000 distinct CDR3 sequences, approximately 48% seen once. For this clonotype: The antigen is not known.

Each sample yielded at least 6 million isolated PBMCs. The total RNA that was extracted per sample amounted to at least 5 micrograms. The gene calls are TRBV6-1 and TRBJ1-2; D is ambiguous. Source material: blood. The TCR originated in a man in his fifties or sixties in good health. In DNA, the CDR3 is TGTGCCAGCAGTGGTAGAATACCCAGGTGGAACTATGGCTACACCTTC. Protein sequence: CASSGRIPRWNYGYTF.